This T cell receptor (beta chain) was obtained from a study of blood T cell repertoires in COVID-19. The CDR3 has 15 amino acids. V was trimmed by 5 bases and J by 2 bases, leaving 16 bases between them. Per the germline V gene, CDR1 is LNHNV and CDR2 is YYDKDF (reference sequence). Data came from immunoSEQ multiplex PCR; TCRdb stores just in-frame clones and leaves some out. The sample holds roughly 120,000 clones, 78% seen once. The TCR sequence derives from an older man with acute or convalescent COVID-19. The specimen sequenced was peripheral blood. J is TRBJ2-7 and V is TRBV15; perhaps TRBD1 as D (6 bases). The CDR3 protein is CATSVGTPGTYEQYF. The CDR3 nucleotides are TGTGCCACCAGCGTCGGGACACCCGGAACCTACGAGCAGTACTTC.